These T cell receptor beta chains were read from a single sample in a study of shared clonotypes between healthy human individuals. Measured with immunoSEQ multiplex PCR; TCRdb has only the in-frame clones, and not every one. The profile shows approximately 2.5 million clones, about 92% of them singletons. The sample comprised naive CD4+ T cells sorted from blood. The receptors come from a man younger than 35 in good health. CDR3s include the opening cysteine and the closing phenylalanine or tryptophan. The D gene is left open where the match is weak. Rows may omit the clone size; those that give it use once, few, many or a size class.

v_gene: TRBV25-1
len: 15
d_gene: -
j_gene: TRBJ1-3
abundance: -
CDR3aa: CASSEFRGPGNTIYF
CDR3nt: TGTGCCAGCAGTGAATTCAGAGGGCCCGGAAACACCATATATTTT

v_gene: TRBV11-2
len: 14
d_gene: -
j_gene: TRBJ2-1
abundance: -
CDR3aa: CASSLGGVYNEQFF
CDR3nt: TGTGCCAGCAGCTTAGGGGGGGTGTACAATGAGCAGTTCTTC

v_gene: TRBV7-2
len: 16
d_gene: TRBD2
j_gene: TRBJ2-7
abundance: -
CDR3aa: CASSLVGAGGPDEQYF
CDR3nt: TGTGCCAGCAGCTTAGTTGGCGCGGGAGGGCCGGACGAGCAGTACTTC

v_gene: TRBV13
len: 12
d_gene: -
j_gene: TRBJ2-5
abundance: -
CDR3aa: CATETPQETQYF
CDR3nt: TGTGCCACCGAGACACCCCAAGAGACCCAGTACTTC

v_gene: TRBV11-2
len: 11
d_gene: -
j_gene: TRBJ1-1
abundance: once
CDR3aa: CASSVRTEAFF
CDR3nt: TGTGCCAGCAGCGTACGGACAGAAGCTTTCTTT

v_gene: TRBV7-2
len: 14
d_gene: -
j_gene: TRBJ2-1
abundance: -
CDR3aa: CASSFEGGPNEQFF
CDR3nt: TGTGCCAGCAGCTTTGAAGGGGGACCCAATGAGCAGTTCTTC

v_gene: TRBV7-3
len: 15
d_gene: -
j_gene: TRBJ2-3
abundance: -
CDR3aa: CASSLDPGDTDTQYF
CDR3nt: TGTGCCAGCAGCTTAGACCCAGGTGACACAGATACGCAGTATTTT

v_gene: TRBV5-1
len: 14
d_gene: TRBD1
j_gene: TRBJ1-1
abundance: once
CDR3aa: CASSNRDRNTEAFF
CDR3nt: TGCGCCAGCAGCAACCGGGACAGGAACACTGAAGCTTTCTTT

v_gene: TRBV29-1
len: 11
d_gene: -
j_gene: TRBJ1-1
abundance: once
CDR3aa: CSVEGPSGAFF
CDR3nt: TGCAGCGTTGAGGGCCCCTCTGGGGCTTTCTTT

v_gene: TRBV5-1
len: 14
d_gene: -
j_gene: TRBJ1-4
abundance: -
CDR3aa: CASSLSSTNEKLFF
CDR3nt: TGCGCCAGCAGCTTGAGTTCAACTAATGAAAAACTGTTTTTT

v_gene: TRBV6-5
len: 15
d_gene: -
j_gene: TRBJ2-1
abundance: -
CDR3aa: CASSSAGSAYNEQFF
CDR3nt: TGTGCCAGCAGTTCCGCGGGGAGCGCCTACAATGAGCAGTTCTTC

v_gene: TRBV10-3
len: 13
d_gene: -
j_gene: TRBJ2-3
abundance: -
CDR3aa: CAISASHTDTQYF
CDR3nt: TGTGCCATCAGCGCATCCCATACAGATACGCAGTATTTT

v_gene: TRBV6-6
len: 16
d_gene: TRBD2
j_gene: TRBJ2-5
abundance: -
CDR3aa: CASSYLAGGPGETQYF
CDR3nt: TGTGCCAGCAGTTACCTAGCGGGAGGGCCAGGGGAGACCCAGTACTTC

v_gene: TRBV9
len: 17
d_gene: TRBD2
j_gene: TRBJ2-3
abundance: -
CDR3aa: CASSEGLAGGPWDTQYF
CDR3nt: TGTGCCAGCAGCGAGGGACTAGCGGGAGGGCCGTGGGATACGCAGTATTTT

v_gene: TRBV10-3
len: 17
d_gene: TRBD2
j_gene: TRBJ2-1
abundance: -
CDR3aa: CAISGNPLAGGYNEQFF
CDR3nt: TGTGCCATCAGTGGAAATCCCCTAGCGGGGGGTTACAATGAGCAGTTCTTC

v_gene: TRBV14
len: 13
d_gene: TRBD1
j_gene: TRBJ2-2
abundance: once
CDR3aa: CASASGGPGELFF
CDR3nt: TGTGCCAGCGCTTCAGGGGGCCCCGGGGAGCTGTTTTTT

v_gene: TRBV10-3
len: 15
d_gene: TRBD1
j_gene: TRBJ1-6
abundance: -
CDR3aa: CAISEIAGTAQPLHF
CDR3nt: TGTGCCATCAGTGAAATTGCTGGGACAGCGCAGCCCCTCCACTTT

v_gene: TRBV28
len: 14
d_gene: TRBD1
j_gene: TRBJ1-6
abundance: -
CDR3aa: CASSIRQGGSPLHF
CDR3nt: TGTGCCAGCAGTATTAGACAGGGCGGTTCACCCCTCCACTTT

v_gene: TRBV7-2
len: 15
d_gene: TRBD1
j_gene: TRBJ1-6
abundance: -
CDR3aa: CASRARQGVGSPLHF
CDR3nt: TGTGCCAGCAGGGCCCGACAGGGGGTAGGTTCACCCCTCCACTTT

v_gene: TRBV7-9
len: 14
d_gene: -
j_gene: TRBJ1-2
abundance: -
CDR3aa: CASSPRGGNYGYTF
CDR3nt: TGTGCCAGCAGCCCAAGGGGGGGGAACTATGGCTACACCTTC

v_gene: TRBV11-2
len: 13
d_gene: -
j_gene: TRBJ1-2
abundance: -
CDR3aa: CASSLGEREADTF
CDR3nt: TGTGCCAGCAGCTTAGGAGAAAGGGAGGCAGACACCTTC

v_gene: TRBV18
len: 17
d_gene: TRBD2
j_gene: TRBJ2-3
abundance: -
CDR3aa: CASSPQSLAGGTDTQYF
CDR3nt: TGTGCCAGCTCACCACAGTCACTAGCGGGAGGTACAGATACGCAGTATTTT

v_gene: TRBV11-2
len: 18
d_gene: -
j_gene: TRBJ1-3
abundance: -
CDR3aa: CASSFTAGSSNSGNTIYF
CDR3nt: TGTGCCAGCAGCTTTACTGCGGGCAGTTCCAACTCTGGAAACACCATATATTTT

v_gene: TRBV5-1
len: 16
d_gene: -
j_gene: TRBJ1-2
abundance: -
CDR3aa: CASSLTPDPRVNGYTF
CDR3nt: TGCGCCAGCAGCTTAACCCCTGATCCTCGGGTGAATGGCTACACCTTC

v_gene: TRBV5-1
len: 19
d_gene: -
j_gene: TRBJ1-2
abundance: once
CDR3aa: CASSTISRGYAISNYGYTF
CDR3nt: TGCGCCAGCAGCACAATTAGCAGAGGGTACGCCATAAGTAACTATGGCTACACCTTC

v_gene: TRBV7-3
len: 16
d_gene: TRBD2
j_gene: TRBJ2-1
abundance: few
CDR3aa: CASSPTSNGGANEQFF
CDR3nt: TGTGCCAGCAGCCCGACCTCTAACGGGGGGGCTAATGAGCAGTTCTTC

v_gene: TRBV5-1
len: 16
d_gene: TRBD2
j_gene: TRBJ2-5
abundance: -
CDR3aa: CASSLATSGRVETQYF
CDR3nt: TGCGCCAGCAGCCTTGCGACTAGCGGGAGGGTAGAGACCCAGTACTTC

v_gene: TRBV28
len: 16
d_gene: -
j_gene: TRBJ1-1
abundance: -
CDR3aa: CASSSMGQLMSTEAFF
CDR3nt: TGTGCCAGCAGTAGTATGGGGCAGCTCATGAGCACTGAAGCTTTCTTT

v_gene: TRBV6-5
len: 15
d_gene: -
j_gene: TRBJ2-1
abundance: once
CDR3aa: CASSYPGASYNEQFF
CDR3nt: TGTGCCAGCAGTTATCCGGGAGCGTCCTACAATGAGCAGTTCTTC

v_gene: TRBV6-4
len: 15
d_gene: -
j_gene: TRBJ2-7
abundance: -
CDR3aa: CASRPGPPNGCEQYF
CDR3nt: TGTGCCAGCAGACCGGGACCCCCCAACGGCTGCGAGCAGTACTTC

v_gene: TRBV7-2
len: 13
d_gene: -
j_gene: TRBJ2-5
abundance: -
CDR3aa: CASSLVGRETQYF
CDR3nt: TGTGCCAGCAGCTTAGTGGGACGCGAGACCCAGTACTTC

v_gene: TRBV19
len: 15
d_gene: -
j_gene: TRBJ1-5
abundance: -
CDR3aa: CASSIGLGSNQPQHF
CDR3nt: TGTGCCAGTAGTATTGGACTGGGGAGCAATCAGCCCCAGCATTTT

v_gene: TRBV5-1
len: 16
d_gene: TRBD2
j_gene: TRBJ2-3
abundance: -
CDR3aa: CASSQLAGDLTDTQYF
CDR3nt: TGCGCCAGCAGTCAACTAGCGGGGGACCTCACAGATACGCAGTATTTT

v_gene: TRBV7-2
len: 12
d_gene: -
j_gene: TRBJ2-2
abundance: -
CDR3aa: CASSLRTGELFF
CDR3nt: TGTGCCAGCAGCTTACGGACGGGGGAGCTGTTTTTT

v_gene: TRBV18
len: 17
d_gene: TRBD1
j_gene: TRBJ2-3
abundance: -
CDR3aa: CASSRDRASSSTDTQYF
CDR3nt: TGTGCCAGCTCACGGGACAGGGCGTCTTCTAGCACAGATACGCAGTATTTT

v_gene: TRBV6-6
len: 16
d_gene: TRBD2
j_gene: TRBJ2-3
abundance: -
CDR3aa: CASTQRTSGSWGTQYF
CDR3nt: TGTGCCAGCACCCAAAGGACTAGCGGGAGTTGGGGTACGCAGTATTTT

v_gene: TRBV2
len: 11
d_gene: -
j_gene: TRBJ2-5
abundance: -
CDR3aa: CASILLETQYF
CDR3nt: TGTGCCAGCATCTTACTCGAGACCCAGTACTTC

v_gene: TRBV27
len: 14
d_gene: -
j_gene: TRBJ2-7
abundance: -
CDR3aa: CASSSPGHTYEQYF
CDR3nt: TGTGCCAGCAGTTCCCCGGGACATACCTACGAGCAGTACTTC

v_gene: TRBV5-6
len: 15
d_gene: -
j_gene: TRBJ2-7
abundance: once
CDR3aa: CASSSSGPSSYEQYF
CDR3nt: TGTGCCAGCAGCTCTTCGGGACCGAGCTCCTACGAGCAGTACTTC

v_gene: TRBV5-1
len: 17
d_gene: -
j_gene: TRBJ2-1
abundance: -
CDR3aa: CASSTTPGLRAYNEQFF
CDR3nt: TGCGCCAGCAGCACTACGCCGGGCCTCAGGGCCTACAATGAGCAGTTCTTC

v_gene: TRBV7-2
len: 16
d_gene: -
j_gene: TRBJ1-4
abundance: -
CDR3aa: CASSFRPVATNEKLFF
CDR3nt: TGTGCCAGCAGCTTTCGACCGGTTGCAACTAATGAAAAACTGTTTTTT

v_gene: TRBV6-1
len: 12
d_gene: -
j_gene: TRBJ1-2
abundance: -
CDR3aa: CASKEISYGYTF
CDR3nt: TGTGCCAGCAAGGAGATTTCTTATGGCTACACCTTC

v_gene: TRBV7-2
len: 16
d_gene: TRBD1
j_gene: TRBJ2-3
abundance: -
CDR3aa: CASSLGPGQLTDTQYF
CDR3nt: TGTGCCAGCAGCTTAGGCCCGGGACAGCTGACAGATACGCAGTATTTT

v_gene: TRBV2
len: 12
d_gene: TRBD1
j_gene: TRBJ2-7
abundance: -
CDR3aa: CASSESDRRYYF
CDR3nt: TGTGCCAGCAGTGAATCGGACAGGCGGTATTACTTC

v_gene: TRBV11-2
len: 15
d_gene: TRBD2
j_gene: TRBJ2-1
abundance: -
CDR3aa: CASSLGGNRYNEQFF
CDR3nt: TGTGCCAGCAGCTTGGGAGGGAATCGGTACAATGAGCAGTTCTTC

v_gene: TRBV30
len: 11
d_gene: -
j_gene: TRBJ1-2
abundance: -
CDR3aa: CAWSQGYGYTF
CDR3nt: TGTGCCTGGAGCCAGGGATATGGCTACACCTTC

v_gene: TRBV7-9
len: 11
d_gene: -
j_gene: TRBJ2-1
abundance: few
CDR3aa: CASSLGGEQFF
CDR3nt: TGTGCCAGCAGCCTAGGGGGGGAGCAGTTCTTC

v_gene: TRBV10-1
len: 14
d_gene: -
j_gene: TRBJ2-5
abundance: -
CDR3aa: CASQRSLVEETQYF
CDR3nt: TGCGCCAGCCAGCGGTCACTAGTGGAAGAGACCCAGTACTTC

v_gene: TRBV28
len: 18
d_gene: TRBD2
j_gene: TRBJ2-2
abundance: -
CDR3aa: CASSLPASGGPRTGELFF
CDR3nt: TGTGCCAGCAGTTTGCCAGCTAGCGGGGGCCCCCGGACCGGGGAGCTGTTTTTT

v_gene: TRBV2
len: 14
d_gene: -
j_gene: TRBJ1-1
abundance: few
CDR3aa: CASSEWQPNTEAFF
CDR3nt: TGTGCCAGCAGTGAATGGCAGCCGAACACTGAAGCTTTCTTT

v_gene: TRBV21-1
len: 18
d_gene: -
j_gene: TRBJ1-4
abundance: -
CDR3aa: CASSKEEGAVATNEKLFF
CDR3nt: TGTGCCAGCAGCAAAGAAGAAGGGGCGGTAGCAACTAATGAAAAACTGTTTTTT

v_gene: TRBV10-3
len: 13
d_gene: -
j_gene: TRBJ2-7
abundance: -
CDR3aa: CAISRQGNYEQYF
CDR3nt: TGTGCCATCAGTCGGCAGGGAAACTACGAGCAGTACTTC

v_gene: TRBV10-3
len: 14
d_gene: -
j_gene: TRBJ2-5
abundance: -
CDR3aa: CAISTGTPSPTQYF
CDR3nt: TGTGCCATCAGCACCGGGACTCCGTCCCCCACCCAGTACTTC

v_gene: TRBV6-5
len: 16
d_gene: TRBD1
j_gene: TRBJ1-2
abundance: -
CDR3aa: CASSYDGTGTNYGYTF
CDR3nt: TGTGCCAGCAGTTACGATGGGACAGGGACTAACTATGGCTACACCTTC

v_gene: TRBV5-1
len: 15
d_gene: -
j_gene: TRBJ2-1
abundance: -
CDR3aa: CASSLNQASYNEQFF
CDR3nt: TGCGCCAGCAGCTTGAATCAAGCGAGCTACAATGAGCAGTTCTTC

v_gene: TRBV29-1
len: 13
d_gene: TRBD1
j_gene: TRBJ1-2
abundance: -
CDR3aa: CSVERTGNYGYTF
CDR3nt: TGCAGCGTTGAACGGACAGGGAACTATGGCTACACCTTC

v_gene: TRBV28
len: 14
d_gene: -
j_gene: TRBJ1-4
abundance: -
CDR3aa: CASSPAATNEKLFF
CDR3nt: TGTGCCAGCAGCCCGGCGGCAACTAATGAAAAACTGTTTTTT

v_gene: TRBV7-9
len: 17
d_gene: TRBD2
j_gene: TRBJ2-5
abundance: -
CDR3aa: CASSLVFSSGGQETQYF
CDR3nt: TGTGCCAGCAGCTTAGTATTTTCTAGCGGGGGGCAAGAGACCCAGTACTTC

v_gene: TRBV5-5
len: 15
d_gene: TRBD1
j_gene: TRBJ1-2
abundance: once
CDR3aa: CASSFQDRAPWGYTF
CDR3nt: TGTGCCAGCAGCTTTCAGGACAGGGCGCCTTGGGGCTACACCTTC

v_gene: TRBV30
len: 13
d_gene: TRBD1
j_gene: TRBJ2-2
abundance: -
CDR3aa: CAWRGTVTGELFF
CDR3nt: TGTGCCTGGAGGGGGACAGTCACCGGGGAGCTGTTTTTT